The sequence of this T cell receptor (beta chain) was determined in a study of shared clonotypes between healthy human individuals. Study-level results: The small donor group covered limited genetic and exposure diversity. Relative to clonotypes present in all four donors, those not shared had lower generation probabilities. Estimated richness values were generally larger in naive subsets than in memory subsets.

Libraries were prepared by immunoSEQ multiplex PCR; TCRdb keeps only in-frame clonotypes and omits some of them. The repertoire includes more than 850,000 clones, about 80% of them detected once, and approximately 0.56% sits in the top ten. Comment on this clone: What it binds is unknown.

The source material was memory CD4+ T cells from PBMCs. Subset in this sample: CD45RA-negative fraction. The sequence derives from a man between 18 and 35 years old in good health. Some clones in this sample may be carry-over from other donors' samples.

CDR3: CASSVDRPGGYTF. The CDR3, as DNA: TGTGCCAGCAGTGTCGACAGGCCCGGGGGCTACACCTTC. The chain recombines TRBV6-1 with TRBJ1-2, with D maybe TRBD1 (6 bases). With 4 bases removed from V and 8 bases from J, the gap between germline ends came to 14 bases. From germline, CDR1 is MNHNS and CDR2 SASEGT. The CDR3 is 13 residues long.